The 31 T cell receptor beta chains below come from one sample, sequenced in a study of blood T cells in healthy people across ages (dated by TCRdb to the mid-2010s). The library was built by means of 5' RACE. The instrument was an Illumina HiSeq 2500. A second about 7 to 12 cycle PCR used a sample-barcoded 5' primer and a J-beta primer mix. TCRdb reworked the public reads: Q25 trimming with fastp, MiXCR clone assembly, productive beta chains retained. Duplicate CDR3 protein sequences are folded into a single record with the most common DNA and genes. Counted in this sample were around 690,000 distinct CDR3 sequences; around three fifths of them appeared once. Roughly 34% of the sample is in the top ten clones. The sequencing input was blood. The receptors stem from a man between 60 and 75 years old in good health.

This clonotype turned up a few times. The genes are TRBV5-1 and TRBJ2-5; D is unresolved. V lost 0 bases to trimming and J lost 0 bases, with 9 bases between them. This CDR3 comprises 15 residues. The germline CDR1 and CDR2 sequences are SGHRS and YFSETQ. CDR3 bases: TGCGCCAGCAGCTTGGGGATGGGCGACCAAGAGACCCAGTACTTC. It yields the protein CASSLGMGDQETQYF.

This chain connects TRBV6-5 to TRBJ2-5; 7 bases match TRBD1. The CDR3 is 14 residues long. Per germline, CDR1 MNHEY and CDR2 SVGAGI. The J segment lost 7 bases and the V segment lost 5 bases, leaving 10 bases of the junction unmatched. CDR3 sequence reads: CASSTDRVRATQYF. CDR3 sequence (DNA): TGTGCCAGCAGTACAGACAGGGTTCGAGCGACCCAGTACTTC.

This chain links TRBV11-2 with TRBJ1-1; D is possibly TRBD1 (6 bases). This CDR3 contains 13 residues. V shed 4 bases and J shed 5 bases, with 11 bases lying between them. From germline, CDR1 is SGHAT and CDR2 FQNNGV. Here the CDR3 DNA reads TGTGCCAGCAGCTCCCAAAGGGGGACTGAAGCTTTCTTT. It codes for CASSSQRGTEAFF.

The chain uses TRBV9 and TRBJ2-3, with D possibly being TRBD2 (5 bases). Germline CDR1 is SGDLS and CDR2 is YYNGEE. The CDR3 totals 15 residues. V lost 0 bases, J lost 2 bases, and 10 bases lay in between. The CDR3 protein is CASSVGASNTDTQYF. For the CDR3, the DNA is TGTGCCAGCAGCGTAGGTGCTAGCAACACAGATACGCAGTATTTT.

CDR3 residues: CASRPGTAGVSYNEQYF. CDR3 DNA: TGTGCCAGCAGACCAGGGACGGCGGGGGTTTCCTACAATGAGCAGTACTTC. This rearrangement joins TRBV27 to TRBJ2-5; 7 nucleotides match TRBD2. The CDR3 length is 17 residues. The germline CDR1 and CDR2 sequences are MNHEY and SMNVEV (reference sequence). Trimming cost V 6 bases and J 11 bases; bases outside gene matches: 24.

The gene calls are TRBV2 and TRBJ2-1; the match to TRBD1 covers 11 bases. J gave up 7 bases and V 5 bases, and 4 bases lay outside the gene matches. Germline assignment: CDR1 SNHLY and CDR2 FYNNEI. The CDR3 is 14 residues long. The CDR3 coding sequence is TGTGCCAGCAGTCCGGACAGGGGGCAGAATGAGCAGTTCTTC. Its translation is CASSPDRGQNEQFF. Full variable domain (rest looked up from reference TRBV2 and TRBJ2-1): EPEVTQTPSHQVTQMGQEVILRCVPISNHLYFYWYRQILGQKVEFLVSFYNNEISEKSEIFDDQFSVERPDGSNFTLKIRSTKLEDSAMYFCASSPDRGQNEQFFGPGTRLTVL.

This clonotype was detected once. The chain has TRBV2 and TRBJ1-1; 9 bases align to TRBD1. The germline V gene has CDR1 SNHLY and CDR2 FYNNEI. V was pared by 7 bases and J by 3 bases, with 6 bases of the junction left unmatched. This CDR3 has 14 amino acids. The CDR3 reads CASIGTGSDTEAFF. In DNA, the CDR3 is TGTGCCAGCATCGGGACAGGGTCGGACACTGAAGCTTTCTTT.

This clonotype was seen a handful of times. The J gene is TRBJ2-1, the V gene TRBV11-2, with 8 bases matching TRBD2. This CDR3 comprises 11 residues. V shed 1 base and J 15 bases; nucleotides not matched to a gene: 2. Germline V gene sequence: CDR1 SGHAT, CDR2 FQNNGV. The CDR3 coding sequence is TGTGCCAGCAGCTTAGGGACTAGCCCGTTCTTC. Protein sequence: CASSLGTSPFF. The full variable domain, rest sourced from reference TRBV11-2 and TRBJ2-1, is EAGVAQSPRYKIIEKRQSVAFWCNPISGHATLYWYQQILGQGPKLLIQFQNNGVVDDSQLPKDRFSAERLKGVDSTLKIQPAKLEDSAVYLCASSLGTSPFFGPGTRLTVL.

V and J are TRBV5-1 and TRBJ1-6, with D uncertain. This CDR3 has 13 residues. CDR1 is SGHRS, CDR2 YFSETQ, per germline. V lost 3 bases and J lost 13, with 14 bases in between. This CDR3 is CASSSDVGSPLHF. The CDR3 DNA sequence: TGCGCCAGCAGCTCGGACGTGGGATCGCCCCTCCACTTT.

V gene TRBV5-1 combines with J gene TRBJ2-5; no firm D call. The CDR3 is 12 amino acids. Germline-derived CDR1 and CDR2 are SGHRS and YFSETQ. Trimming took 0 bases from V and 11 from J, leaving 11 bases between them. The DNA of the CDR3 is TGCGCCAGCAGCTTGGCCGGGCCTCAGCAGTACTTC. The encoded protein is CASSLAGPQQYF.

There are a few counts of this clonotype. This chain links TRBV4-1 with TRBJ2-5, with D perhaps matching TRBD2 (5 bases). The V end lost 0 bases, the J end lost 4 bases, and 15 bases lay between the germline ends. Germline CDR1 MGHRA, CDR2 YSYEKL. This CDR3 comprises 16 residues. CDR3 DNA: TGCGCCAGCAGCCAAGAAAGTTTGGGAGTTGCAGAGACCCAGTACTTC. Amino acid sequence: CASSQESLGVAETQYF.

This clonotype appeared many times. The chain uses TRBV6-2 or TRBV6-3 and TRBJ1-2; D gene uncertain. The CDR3 has 12 amino acids. Trimming shortened V by 5 bases and J by 0 bases, and 4 bases separated the two germline ends. Germline assignment: CDR1 MNHEY and CDR2 SVGEGT. The CDR3 DNA reads as TGTGCCAGCAGTCCAGCTAACTATGGCTACACCTTC. It encodes CASSPANYGYTF.

The V gene is TRBV29-1, the J gene TRBJ2-3, with D possibly being TRBD1 (6 bases). CDR1 is SQVTM, CDR2 ANQGSEA, per germline. Deletions cut 4 bases from V and 3 bases from J, with 14 bases between. This CDR3 comprises 14 residues. The CDR3 is CSVGGTLGTDTQYF. Here the CDR3 DNA reads TGCAGCGTTGGAGGGACACTGGGAACAGATACGCAGTATTTT.

The rearrangement links TRBV28 to TRBJ1-2, with 10 positions matching TRBD1. Losses at the gene ends were 4 bases for V and 8 bases for J; bases not matched to a gene: 1. The CDR3 is 12 amino acids. The germline gives CDR1 MDHEN, CDR2 SYDVKM. The CDR3 spells CASSWTGGGYTF. The CDR3 nucleotides are TGTGCCAGCAGTTGGACAGGGGGAGGCTACACCTTC.

The chain is built from TRBV20-1 and TRBJ2-5, with 7 bases lining up with TRBD1. CDR1 is DFQATT and CDR2 is SNEGSKA in the germline V gene (reference sequence). The CDR3 runs 14 residues. With V trimmed by 3 bases and J by 3 bases, 7 bases remained unmatched. The CDR3 is CSASNRGRKETQYF. CDR3 in DNA: TGCAGTGCTAGTAACAGGGGCCGAAAAGAGACCCAGTACTTC.

The chain uses TRBV5-1 and TRBJ2-5, with a possible D match to TRBD2 (7 bases). The CDR3 has 14 amino acids. Germline lookup yields CDR1 SGHRS and CDR2 YFSETQ. The V end lost 6 bases, the J end lost 11 bases, and 23 bases lay between the germline ends. The CDR3 spells CASIKTGGLNEQYF. CDR3 bases: TGCGCCAGCATCAAAACCGGGGGGCTGAATGAGCAGTACTTC.

In this sample, this clonotype turned up once. The V and J genes are TRBV12-3 or TRBV12-4 and TRBJ1-2, with 11 positions matching TRBD1. This CDR3 spans 14 amino acids. V lost 8 bases to trimming and J lost 4 bases; unmatched junction nucleotides: 6. The CDR3 sequence is CASSDGTGGYGYTF. CDR3 nucleotide sequence: TGTGCCAGCTCCGACGGGACAGGGGGCTATGGCTACACCTTC.

This clonotype was detected many times. The chain links TRBV4-2 to TRBJ2-6; no clear D. The CDR3 sequence is 16 residues long. V lost 2 bases and J lost 0, with 8 bases in between. Germline CDR1 and CDR2: LGHNA and YNFKEQ. The CDR3 region has the DNA TGTGCCAGCAGCCAAAGCCAAGCCTCTGGGGCCAACGTCCTGACTTTC. Protein sequence: CASSQSQASGANVLTF.

DNA of the CDR3: TGTGCCAGCTCACCTCCCGGGACTGCAACTAATGAAAAACTGTTTTTT. Protein: CASSPPGTATNEKLFF. V gene TRBV18 combines with J gene TRBJ1-4; possibly TRBD1 for D (5 bases). The CDR3 extends over 16 amino acids. The V and J ends lost 3 bases and 0 bases respectively, with 11 bases between them. Germline CDR1 and CDR2: KGHSH and LQKENI. Variable domain in full (rest from reference TRBV18 and TRBJ1-4): NAGVMQNPRHLVRRRGQEARLRCSPMKGHSHVYWYRQLPEEGLKFMVYLQKENIIDESGMPKERFSAEFPKEGPSILRIQQVVRGDSAAYFCASSPPGTATNEKLFFGSGTQLSVL.

The chain recombines TRBV27 with TRBJ2-7; D tentatively reads TRBD1 or TRBD2 (6 bases each). Germline lookup yields CDR1 MNHEY and CDR2 SMNVEV (reference sequence). CDR3 size: 15 residues. Trimming removed 2 bases at V and 3 bases at J, with 14 bases between. The CDR3 DNA reads as TGTGCCAGCAGTTTAAAGGGGGGAGTAGACTACGAGCAGTACTTC. This sequence encodes CASSLKGGVDYEQYF.

This chain joins TRBV2 and TRBJ2-7; TRBD2 agrees at 12 bases. This CDR3 comprises 17 residues. Germline V gene lookup returns CDR1 SNHLY and CDR2 FYNNEI. Trimming took 5 bases from V and 0 from J; bases not matched to a gene: 8. Here the CDR3 reads CASSPTSGGPLSYEQYF. CDR3 nucleotides: TGTGCCAGCAGTCCGACTAGCGGGGGACCCCTCTCCTACGAGCAGTACTTC.

In DNA, the CDR3 is TGTGCCAGCTCGCGGGACAGGGTAGCCAAAAACATTCAGTACTTC. Translated: CASSRDRVAKNIQYF. This sequence joins TRBV18 and TRBJ2-4; 9 nucleotides agree with TRBD1. CDR3 length: 15 residues. The germline CDR1 and CDR2 sequences are KGHSH and LQKENI. Trimming removed 6 bases from V and 0 bases from J; junction bases left unmatched: 3.

The rearrangement links TRBV20-1 to TRBJ2-5; TRBD2 matches 8 bases. The DNA matches TRBJ2-7 better at its end, which makes the J call doubtful. In germline, CDR1 is DFQATT, CDR2 SNEGSKA (reference sequence). The CDR3 is made up of 13 amino acids. The CDR3: CSATRGGTYEQYF. The DNA for the CDR3 is TGCAGTGCCACCCGGGGGGGAACCTACGAGCAGTACTTC.

The rearrangement joins TRBV3-1 to TRBJ1-2, with 8 bases matching TRBD1. This CDR3 comprises 15 residues. V shed 0 bases and J 4 bases; nucleotides not matched to a gene: 4. The germline V gene encodes CDR1 LGHDT and CDR2 YNNKEL (reference sequence). The CDR3, as DNA: TGTGCCAGCAGCCAAGAGACAGGGGCAATCTATGGCTACACCTTC. Protein product: CASSQETGAIYGYTF.

The chain joins TRBV5-1 to TRBJ2-1; 8 bases map to TRBD2. The germline CDR1 and CDR2 sequences are SGHRS and YFSETQ. With 3 bases clipped from V and 5 bases from J, the junction kept 4 bases outside the gene matches. The CDR3 totals 14 residues. In DNA form, the CDR3 reads TGCGCCAGCAGCTCGGGACTAGGACACAATGAGCAGTTCTTC. It specifies CASSSGLGHNEQFF.

V gene TRBV20-1 combines with J gene TRBJ2-5; no definite D call. The DNA end is more similar to TRBJ2-7, so the J call may be wrong. The CDR3 covers 12 residues. Germline V gene lookup returns CDR1 DFQATT and CDR2 SNEGSKA (reference sequence). The CDR3 DNA follows: TGCAGTGCTAGGGGGAAAAGCTACGAGCAGTACTTC. It codes for CSARGKSYEQYF.

The V and J genes are TRBV28 and TRBJ2-3, with D perhaps matching TRBD2 (5 bases). CDR1 MDHEN and CDR2 SYDVKM come from the germline V gene. The V end lost 8 bases, the J end lost 1 base, and 10 bases lay between the germline ends. This CDR3 is 13 amino acids long. CDR3 bases: TGTGCCAGCTGTGCTAGCCGCACAGATACGCAGTATTTT. Its translation is CASCASRTDTQYF.

In this sample, this clonotype turned up a few times. V gene TRBV6-5 combines with J gene TRBJ1-2, with D possibly TRBD1 on 5 matching bases. V lost 2 bases, J lost 7 bases, and 14 bases lay in between. From germline, CDR1 is MNHEY and CDR2 SVGAGI. The CDR3 runs to 14 residues. The CDR3 protein is CASSYRPGTGGYTF. As DNA, the CDR3 is TGTGCCAGCAGTTACCGTCCCGGGACGGGTGGCTACACCTTC.

The V call is TRBV28, the J call TRBJ2-6; D gene uncertain. The V end was cut by 10 bases, the J end by 0 bases, with 16 bases between. This CDR3 comprises 16 residues. Germline CDR1 is MDHEN and CDR2 is SYDVKM. CDR3 residues: CAISSPWSSGANVLTF. CDR3 nucleotides: TGTGCCATTTCCTCGCCCTGGAGCTCTGGGGCCAACGTCCTGACTTTC.

V usage is TRBV5-1 and J usage is TRBJ1-1; 7 nucleotides align to TRBD1. V was clipped by 6 bases and J by 5 bases; unmatched bases: 7. The germline CDR1 and CDR2 sequences are SGHRS and YFSETQ. This CDR3 has 13 residues. The CDR3 DNA reads TGCGCCAGCACTACAGGGGCGCAAACTGAAGCTTTCTTT. Amino acid sequence: CASTTGAQTEAFF.

This chain connects TRBV7-9 to TRBJ2-5; D not resolved. TRBJ2-1 explains the end of the DNA better; the J call may be wrong. Germline V gene sequence: CDR1 SEHNR, CDR2 FQNEAQ (reference sequence). The CDR3 has 15 amino acids. CDR3: CASSPTLENQETQFF. In DNA form, the CDR3 reads TGTGCCAGCAGCCCTACACTGGAGAACCAAGAGACCCAGTTCTTC.